Each of the 6 T cell receptor beta chains below was sequenced from the same sample in a study of cytomegalovirus exposure and HLA in healthy donors. PCR involved 60 Vbeta and 13 Jbeta primers. The table came from immunoSEQ multiplex PCR; TCRdb's copy has only in-frame clones and leaves some out. The sample records 150,000 or so clones, around 80% being singletons. The sample comprised PBMCs. The receptors were gathered from a male donor in good health and CMV-seropositive.

The chain carries TRBV6-4 and TRBJ2-3; the match to TRBD2 covers 7 bases. CDR1 is MRHNA, CDR2 SNTAGT, per germline. With 6 bases clipped from V and 1 base from J, the junction kept 13 bases outside the gene matches. There are 17 residues in the CDR3. The DNA for the CDR3 is TGTGCCAGCAGCGAGCGGGGTGCCCCCGGAGGCACAGATACGCAGTATTTT. The encoded protein is CASSERGAPGGTDTQYF.

This chain links TRBV6-5 with TRBJ2-7, with 8 bases lining up with TRBD1. The CDR3 runs to 13 residues. Germline-derived CDR1 and CDR2 are MNHEY and SVGAGI. Unmatched junction bases numbered 1, after V lost 5 bases and J lost 1 base. CDR3 nucleotides: TGTGCCAGCAGTGACAGGGGATCCTACGAGCAGTACTTC. Residues: CASSDRGSYEQYF.

This chain links TRBV15 with TRBJ2-6; weak D call: TRBD1 (5 bases). The CDR3 is 16 residues long. From germline, CDR1 is LNHNV and CDR2 YYDKDF (reference sequence). The germline V and J ends were trimmed by 6 bases and 0 bases, with 12 bases remaining between them. CDR3 region: CATRTQGSSGANVLTF. For the CDR3, the DNA is TGTGCCACCAGAACGCAGGGAAGCTCTGGGGCCAACGTCCTGACTTTC. Combining the CDR3 with reference TRBV15 and TRBJ2-6 gives the whole variable domain DAMVIQNPRYQVTQFGKPVTLSCSQTLNHNVMYWYQQKSSQAPKLLFHYYDKDFNNEADTPDNFQSRRPNTSFCFLDIRSPGLGDTAMYLCATRTQGSSGANVLTFGAGSRLTVL.

This clone appeared a few times. The chain carries TRBV6-1 and TRBJ2-7; D is possibly TRBD1 (6 bases). From germline, CDR1 is MNHNS and CDR2 SASEGT. Between the trimmed V and J ends, which lost 4 bases and 6 bases, there was a span of 13 bases. This CDR3 has 13 residues. CDR3 residues: CASSGHGGREQYF. CDR3 coding DNA: TGTGCCAGCAGTGGCCATGGGGGCCGCGAGCAGTACTTC.

The gene calls are TRBV7-9 and TRBJ2-3; TRBD2 matches 9 bases. J lost 1 base, V lost 6 bases, and 8 bases had no gene match. Per germline, CDR1 SEHNR and CDR2 FQNEAQ (reference sequence). The CDR3 has 16 amino acids. The CDR3 loop is CASRSSGRTRTDTQYF. Written as DNA, the CDR3 is TGTGCCAGCAGGTCAAGCGGGAGGACGCGCACAGATACGCAGTATTTT.

DNA for the CDR3: TGCGCCAGCAGCCAAGATAAAGCTGTCGGAGGCACAGATACGCAGTATTTT. Its translation is CASSQDKAVGGTDTQYF. This chain uses TRBV4-1 with TRBJ2-3, with D uncertain. The CDR3 covers 17 residues. The germline V and J ends were trimmed by 0 bases and 1 base, with 14 bases remaining between them. The germline V gene encodes CDR1 MGHRA and CDR2 YSYEKL.